The 3 T cell receptor beta chains below all came from one sample that was sequenced in a study of cytomegalovirus exposure and HLA in healthy donors. Both 60 Vbeta primers and 13 Jbeta primers went into the PCR. TCRdb's copy holds only in-frame clones and misses some; the assay was immunoSEQ multiplex PCR. The table includes some 170,000 clones, roughly 80% detected once. The sequenced sample was PBMCs. All receptors come from a woman in her 30s in good health and CMV-seropositive.

This clone was found a few times. J is TRBJ2-3 and V is TRBV9, with 14 bases matching TRBD2. Per the germline V gene, CDR1 is SGDLS and CDR2 is YYNGEE. The CDR3 has 16 residues. The V segment lost 4 bases and the J segment 2 bases; nucleotides outside the gene matches: 3. This CDR3 reads CASSRLAGGYTDTQYF. CDR3 sequence (DNA): TGTGCCAGCAGCAGACTAGCGGGGGGGTACACAGATACGCAGTATTTT. The full variable domain, rest sourced from reference TRBV9 and TRBJ2-3, is DSGVTQTPKHLITATGQRVTLRCSPRSGDLSVYWYQQSLDQGLQFLIQYYNGEERAKGNILERFSAQQFPDLHSELNLSSLELGDSALYFCASSRLAGGYTDTQYFGPGTRLTVL.

V gene TRBV28 combines with J gene TRBJ1-1, with TRBD1 matching over 7 bases. V lost 6 bases and J lost 3; bases outside the gene matches: 4. The CDR3 consists of 13 residues. The germline V gene encodes CDR1 MDHEN and CDR2 SYDVKM. CDR3 residues: CASSSGQYTEAFF. The DNA of the CDR3 is TGTGCCAGCAGCTCGGGACAGTACACTGAAGCTTTCTTT.

The chain recombines TRBV5-1 with TRBJ2-3, with a weak D call TRBD2 (5 bases). CDR1 is SGHRS, CDR2 YFSETQ, per germline. The CDR3 runs 16 residues. V shed 4 bases and J shed 0 bases, with 15 bases lying between them. The CDR3 loop is CASSPKGAPSTDTQYF. In DNA form, the CDR3 reads TGCGCCAGCAGCCCAAAGGGAGCACCTAGCACAGATACGCAGTATTTT.